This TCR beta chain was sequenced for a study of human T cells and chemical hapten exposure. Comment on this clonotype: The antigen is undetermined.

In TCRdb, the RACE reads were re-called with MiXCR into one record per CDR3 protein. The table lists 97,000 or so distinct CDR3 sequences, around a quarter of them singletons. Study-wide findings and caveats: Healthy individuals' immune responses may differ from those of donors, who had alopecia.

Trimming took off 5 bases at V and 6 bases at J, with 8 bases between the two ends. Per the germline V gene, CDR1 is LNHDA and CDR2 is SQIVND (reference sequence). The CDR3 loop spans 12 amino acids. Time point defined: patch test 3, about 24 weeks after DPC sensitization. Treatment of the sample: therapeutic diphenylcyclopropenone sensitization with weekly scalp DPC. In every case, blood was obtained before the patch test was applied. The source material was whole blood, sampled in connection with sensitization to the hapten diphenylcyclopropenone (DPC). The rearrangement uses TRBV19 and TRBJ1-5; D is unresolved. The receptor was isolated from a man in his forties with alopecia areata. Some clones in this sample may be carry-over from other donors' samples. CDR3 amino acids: CASSPGVQPQHF. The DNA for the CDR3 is TGTGCCAGTAGTCCGGGTGTTCAGCCCCAGCATTTT.